This is a list of T cell receptor beta chains from one sample in a study of blood T cell repertoires in COVID-19. Method: immunoSEQ multiplex PCR; TCRdb's copy keeps in-frame clones and lacks some. The data contain tens of thousands of clones, more than 75% of them singletons. The sample comprised peripheral blood. The receptors originated from a woman aged 60 to 75 with acute or convalescent COVID-19. The conserved cysteine and the conserved F or W are not part of the CDR3 here.

>TRBV27|TRBJ2-6
ASSRRTGGGSGANVLT
>TRBV5-1|TRBJ1-2
ASSLEGPEGYGYT
>TRBV5-4|TRBJ2-7
ASSLKQGSYEQY
>TRBV5-1|TRBJ1-6
ASSLQIFSYNSPLH
>TRBV21-1|TRBJ1-6
ASSKPRGCSYNSPLH
>TRBV9|TRBJ2-3
ASSVGTSGAFTDTQY
>TRBV11-2|TRBJ2-3
ASSPGLAGGYSTDTQY
>TRBV9|TRBJ2-6
ASSVIGGGANVLT
>TRBV27|TRBJ2-5
ASSLGANQETQY
>TRBV5-1|TRBJ1-1
ASSVDRLNTEAF
>TRBV27|TRBJ1-2
ASSLVGGYYGYT
>TRBV9|TRBJ2-2
ASSGPGTSGGAGELF
>TRBV6-6|TRBJ2-7
ASSYSRGGFYEQY
>TRBV29-1|TRBJ1-3
SPGGSSGNTIY
>TRBV9|TRBJ1-4
ASSASGDEKLF
>TRBV19|TRBJ1-2
ASSMSHGGYT
>TRBV3-1/TRBV3-2|TRBJ1-2
ASSQHTTNYGYT
>TRBV9|TRBJ1-2
ASSVTGTDLIYGYT
>TRBV3-1/TRBV3-2|TRBJ2-3
ASSQASLGGASQY
>TRBV7-8|TRBJ2-2
ASSLTGNTGELF
>TRBV29-1|TRBJ1-1
SVGWGLTEAF
>TRBV7-3|TRBJ2-3
ASSRQAADTQY
>TRBV10-3|TRBJ2-1
AISGETGTNEQF
>TRBV5-6|TRBJ2-3
ASTVAGGRYTDTQY
>TRBV24-1|TRBJ2-1
ATSAGQYNEQF
>TRBV2|TRBJ1-6
ASSLTGDNSPLH
>TRBV5-5|TRBJ1-1
ASDRGGTEAF
>TRBV11-1|TRBJ2-2
ASSPLVEPGELF
>TRBV21-1|TRBJ1-2
ASSKRDWVRGYT
>TRBV30|TRBJ1-4
AWAVGGGSEKLF
>TRBV19|TRBJ1-4
ASSADQMEITNEKLF
>TRBV11-3|TRBJ2-2
ASRTTGTTGELF
>TRBV29-1|TRBJ1-2
SVEDLQRTEINYGYT
>TRBV27|TRBJ1-2
ASRIPGGGNGYT
>TRBV5-4|TRBJ2-3
ASSYRDFTDTQY
>TRBV19|TRBJ1-5
ASSPPRGRGPQH
>TRBV5-1|TRBJ2-1
ASSRTSGGNNEQF
>TRBV10-2|TRBJ2-1
ASSYSRVYNEQF
>TRBV15|TRBJ2-7
ATSRDLIPGGAYEQY
>TRBV27|TRBJ2-5
AAIAGGKETQY
>TRBV7-3|TRBJ2-7
ASSLDIRGEQY
>TRBV30|TRBJ1-6
AWSLRGQGNYSPLH
>TRBV4-3|TRBJ1-6
ASSQEQAGDSPLH
>TRBV5-1|TRBJ2-7
ASSPTREGYEQY
>TRBV7-8|TRBJ1-5
ASVDRGPNQPQH
>TRBV7-9|TRBJ2-5
ASSRNRGQETQY
>TRBV27|TRBJ2-3
ASSPLASPGHTQY
>TRBV30|TRBJ1-1
AWRGQGYTEAF
>TRBV5-4|TRBJ2-3
ASSLVGGGGATDTQY